Below are 26 T cell receptor beta chains sequenced from a single sample in a study of T cell responses to AZD1222 COVID-19 vaccine. The assay was immunoSEQ multiplex PCR, and TCRdb's table has in-frame clones only and misses some. The repertoire holds more than 75,000 clones, with around 90% as singletons. The sequences come from peripheral blood, collected on day 0 of AZD1222 vaccination. These receptors were obtained from an adult in good health.

This clone appeared once. This rearrangement joins TRBV10-1 to TRBJ2-2, with 9 positions matching TRBD2. The V gene end was trimmed by 9 bases and the J gene end by 6 bases; junction bases not matched to a gene: 2. CDR3 size: 12 residues. CDR1 is WNHNN and CDR2 is SYGVQD in the germline V gene (reference sequence). CDR3 in DNA: TGCGCCAGTAGCGGGAGCGCCGGGGAGCTGTTTTTT. This gives the protein CASSGSAGELFF.

This chain joins TRBV2 and TRBJ2-3, with no clear D. V lost 3 bases, J lost 6 bases, and 13 bases lay in between. The CDR3 contains 14 residues. Per the germline V gene, CDR1 is SNHLY and CDR2 is FYNNEI. The CDR3 loop reads CASSDATPADTQYF. The CDR3 nucleotides read TGTGCCAGCAGTGACGCGACCCCGGCGGATACGCAGTATTTT.

This clone was seen just once. The gene calls are TRBV5-5 and TRBJ1-5; D unresolved. Trimming cost V 0 bases and J 6 bases, with 10 bases left between them. CDR3 length: 14 amino acids. Germline assignment: CDR1 SGHKS and CDR2 YYEKEE (reference sequence). CDR3 sequence (DNA): TGTGCCAGCAGCTTGGAACATTCCGGTCAGCCCCAGCATTTT. Translation gives CASSLEHSGQPQHF.

This clone turned up a few times. The rearrangement joins TRBV4-1 to TRBJ2-7, with D perhaps matching TRBD2 (6 bases). The germline V gene has CDR1 MGHRA and CDR2 YSYEKL. This CDR3 spans 13 amino acids. V dropped 2 bases and J dropped 9 bases, with 14 bases sitting between them. CDR3 region: CASSQPGLGPQYF. CDR3 in DNA: TGCGCCAGCAGCCAACCGGGACTCGGTCCGCAGTACTTC.

The CDR3: CASSPQGTEAFF. In nucleotides, the CDR3 is TGTGCCAGCAGCCCACAGGGGACTGAAGCTTTCTTT. The V gene is TRBV12-3 or TRBV12-4, the J gene TRBJ1-1, with 7 bases fitting TRBD1. Trimming cost V 6 bases and J 5 bases; bases outside gene matches: 3. The CDR3 contains 12 residues.

The chain recombines TRBV6-5 with TRBJ1-3, with 7 nucleotides matching TRBD1. The CDR3 is made up of 13 amino acids. Germline loops: CDR1 MNHEY, CDR2 SVGAGI. Trimming cost V 5 bases and J 4 bases; bases outside gene matches: 2. CDR3 nucleotide sequence: TGTGCCAGCAGTAGGGGGCGAGGAAACACCATATATTTT. Its protein is CASSRGRGNTIYF.

This clone has just one count. This rearrangement joins TRBV12-3 or TRBV12-4 to TRBJ1-2; D is possibly TRBD1 (5 bases). Trimming took 6 bases from V and 5 from J, leaving 10 bases between them. The CDR3 has 12 amino acids. Here the CDR3 DNA reads TGTGCCAGCAGGGGAAGGGGTTATGGCTACACCTTC. Translation gives CASRGRGYGYTF.

V usage is TRBV7-9 and J usage is TRBJ2-7, with 9 bases matching TRBD1. The length of the CDR3 is 14 residues. With V trimmed by 5 bases and J by 5 bases, 7 bases remained unmatched. Germline V gene sequence: CDR1 SEHNR, CDR2 FQNEAQ (reference sequence). Here the CDR3 DNA reads TGTGCCAGCAGCCCCGGGACAGGGTTCCACGAGCAGTACTTC. Protein product: CASSPGTGFHEQYF.

This chain joins TRBV6-5 and TRBJ1-2; 8 nucleotides agree with TRBD1. With 6 bases clipped from V and 8 bases from J, the junction kept 11 bases outside the gene matches. Germline values: CDR1 MNHEY, CDR2 SVGAGI. The CDR3 consists of 14 residues. The CDR3 here is CASSQGAEGQGYTF. The CDR3 DNA reads TGTGCCAGCAGCCAGGGGGCCGAGGGGCAGGGCTACACCTTC.

This clone was counted between two and nine times. This chain uses TRBV6-5 with TRBJ1-1, with a possible D match to TRBD1 (6 bases). CDR3 length equals 13 residues. V lost 6 bases and J 4 bases, leaving 12 bases between the germline ends. Germline loops: CDR1 MNHEY, CDR2 SVGAGI. CDR3 nucleotide sequence: TGTGCCAGCAGGGAGGGGGTAGTCACTGAAGCTTTCTTT. This translates into CASREGVVTEAFF.

This sequence joins TRBV27 and TRBJ1-5; D possibly corresponds to TRBD1 (5 bases). Germline-derived CDR1 and CDR2 are MNHEY and SMNVEV (reference sequence). Trimming left V 3 bases short and J 0 bases short, with 12 bases between. The CDR3 contains 16 residues. CDR3 protein: CASSFRGGYSNQPQHF. The CDR3 DNA reads TGTGCCAGCAGTTTCCGGGGGGGGTATAGCAATCAGCCCCAGCATTTT.

The gene calls are TRBV28 and TRBJ2-5, with 7 bases aligning to TRBD2. The CDR3 contains 20 residues. Trimming removed 4 bases from V and 1 base from J; junction bases left unmatched: 21. From germline, CDR1 is MDHEN and CDR2 SYDVKM. The chain's CDR3 is CASSSLNSGRIAGIQETQYF. Written as DNA, the CDR3 is TGTGCCAGCAGTTCCCTGAACTCAGGGAGGATAGCGGGCATCCAAGAGACCCAGTACTTC.

The V gene is TRBV19, the J gene TRBJ2-3; 9 positions match TRBD1. Trimming removed 6 bases from V and 6 bases from J; junction bases left unmatched: 7. The CDR3 extends over 14 amino acids. Germline V lookup: CDR1 LNHDA, CDR2 SQIVND (reference sequence). Here the CDR3 DNA reads TGTGCCAGTAGACGGACAGGGGAGTGGGATACGCAGTATTTT. It specifies CASRRTGEWDTQYF.

The V call is TRBV20-1, the J call TRBJ1-2, with no clear D. V gave up 8 bases and J gave up 2 bases, with 9 bases separating them. The germline V gene encodes CDR1 DFQATT and CDR2 SNEGSKA (reference sequence). This CDR3 comprises 11 residues. The CDR3 region is CSMVANYGYTF. The CDR3 coding sequence is TGCAGTATGGTTGCAAACTATGGCTACACCTTC.

The rearrangement uses TRBV30 and TRBJ1-5; 11 nucleotides match TRBD1. CDR1 is GTSNPN, CDR2 SVGIG, per germline (reference sequence). V was clipped by 5 bases and J by 4 bases; unmatched bases: 4. CDR3 length: 14 amino acids. In nucleotides, the CDR3 is TGTGCCTGGCGGGGACAGGGGGGGAATCAGCCCCAGCATTTT. It yields the protein CAWRGQGGNQPQHF.

The sample holds one count of this clone. This chain links TRBV27 with TRBJ1-2; weak D call: TRBD1 (5 bases). The CDR3 loop spans 15 amino acids. Trimming shortened V by 3 bases and J by 5 bases, and 16 bases separated the two germline ends. Germline lookup yields CDR1 MNHEY and CDR2 SMNVEV (reference sequence). The DNA for the CDR3 is TGTGCCAGCAGTTTCCAACCGGGACCCCAATATGGCTACACCTTC. The encoded protein is CASSFQPGPQYGYTF.

V and J are TRBV28 and TRBJ2-2; D unresolved. Trimming shortened V by 2 bases and J by 1 base, and 5 bases separated the two germline ends. There are 14 residues in the CDR3. Germline V CDR1 and CDR2: MDHEN, SYDVKM. CDR3 region: CASSLIQNTGELFF. CDR3 nucleotide sequence: TGTGCCAGCAGTTTAATCCAGAACACCGGGGAGCTGTTTTTT. Combining the CDR3 with reference TRBV28 and TRBJ2-2 gives the whole variable domain DVKVTQSSRYLVKRTGEKVFLECVQDMDHENMFWYRQDPGLGLRLIYFSYDVKMKEKGDIPEGYSVSREKKERFSLILESASTNQTSMYLCASSLIQNTGELFFGEGSRLTVL.

This chain links TRBV4-1 with TRBJ1-5, with unresolved D. CDR1 MGHRA and CDR2 YSYEKL come from the germline V gene. V was trimmed by 5 bases and J by 0 bases, leaving 8 bases between them. The CDR3 has 14 amino acids. CDR3 sequence (DNA): TGCGCCAGCAGCAGCCAGGCTAGCAATCAGCCCCAGCATTTT. It translates to CASSSQASNQPQHF.

The V and J genes are TRBV3-1 (or the pseudogene TRBV3-2) and TRBJ2-1, with TRBD1 matching over 7 bases. The CDR3 is made up of 15 amino acids. Germline V lookup: CDR1 LGHDT, CDR2 YNNKEL (reference sequence). V was clipped by 6 bases and J by 3 bases; unmatched bases: 8. CDR3 amino acids: CASRPTGSFYNEQFF. The CDR3 nucleotides read TGTGCCAGCAGGCCGACAGGGAGCTTCTACAATGAGCAGTTCTTC.

The chain couples TRBV5-4 to TRBJ1-3; D gene ambiguous. This CDR3 has 15 residues. CDR1 and CDR2 from the germline V gene are SGHNT and YYREEE (reference sequence). With 0 bases removed from V and 4 bases from J, the gap between germline ends came to 11 bases. The CDR3 spells CASSLGNQVGNTIYF. The CDR3 DNA follows: TGTGCCAGCAGCTTGGGAAACCAAGTGGGAAACACCATATATTTT. The full variable domain, rest sourced from reference TRBV5-4 and TRBJ1-3, is ETGVTQSPTHLIKTRGQQVTLRCSSQSGHNTVSWYQQALGQGPQFIFQYYREEENGRGNFPPRFSGLQFPNYSSELNVNALELDDSALYLCASSLGNQVGNTIYFGEGSWLTVV.

This sequence joins TRBV9 and TRBJ2-3, with D perhaps matching TRBD2 (7 bases). Germline CDR1 and CDR2: SGDLS and YYNGEE. The CDR3 sequence is 14 residues long. V shed 3 bases and J shed 8 bases, with 16 bases lying between them. The CDR3 DNA follows: TGTGCCAGCAGCGAGGGGGGGTTTCCAGGTACGCAGTATTTT. Translated, it gives CASSEGGFPGTQYF.

V gene TRBV4-1 combines with J gene TRBJ2-7; 12 positions agree with TRBD1. Germline CDR1 reads MGHRA; CDR2 reads YSYEKL. Losses at the gene ends were 2 bases for V and 5 bases for J; bases not matched to a gene: 4. This CDR3 spans 15 amino acids. The CDR3 reads CASSQLGQGAHEQYF. CDR3 DNA: TGCGCCAGCAGCCAACTGGGACAGGGGGCCCACGAGCAGTACTTC.

This rearrangement joins TRBV7-9 to TRBJ2-2; D is possibly TRBD1 (5 bases). The CDR3 consists of 15 residues. Trimming took 1 base from V and 3 from J, leaving 9 bases between them. Germline assignment: CDR1 SEHNR and CDR2 FQNEAQ (reference sequence). As DNA, the CDR3 is TGTGCCAGCAGCTTAGAAGACAGCTACACCGGGGAGCTGTTTTTT. It is translated as CASSLEDSYTGELFF.

A few counts support this clone. The chain uses TRBV5-5 and TRBJ2-1; TRBD2 matches at 7 bases. The CDR3 runs 15 residues. The J segment lost 0 bases and the V segment lost 2 bases, leaving 2 bases of the junction unmatched. Per germline, CDR1 SGHKS and CDR2 YYEKEE (reference sequence). The CDR3 nucleotides read TGTGCCAGCAGCTTTCTAGCGGACTCCTACAATGAGCAGTTCTTC. Translating it yields CASSFLADSYNEQFF.

This chain joins TRBV7-9 and TRBJ2-4, with TRBD1 identical over 8 bases. Germline values: CDR1 SEHNR, CDR2 FQNEAQ (reference sequence). The CDR3 consists of 14 residues. The V segment lost 5 bases and the J segment 5 bases; nucleotides outside the gene matches: 5. CDR3 region: CASSVRGQENIQYF. The DNA of the CDR3 is TGTGCCAGCAGCGTCAGGGGGCAGGAAAACATTCAGTACTTC.

This clone was recorded only once. The genes are TRBV7-9 and TRBJ1-5; D gene unclear. V lost 1 base and J 1 base, leaving 14 bases between the germline ends. CDR1 is SEHNR, CDR2 FQNEAQ, per germline (reference sequence). CDR3 length equals 17 residues. CDR3 coding DNA: TGTGCCAGCAGCTTAGGTACGGGGATCGAGAGCAATCAGCCCCAGCATTTT. It is translated as CASSLGTGIESNQPQHF.